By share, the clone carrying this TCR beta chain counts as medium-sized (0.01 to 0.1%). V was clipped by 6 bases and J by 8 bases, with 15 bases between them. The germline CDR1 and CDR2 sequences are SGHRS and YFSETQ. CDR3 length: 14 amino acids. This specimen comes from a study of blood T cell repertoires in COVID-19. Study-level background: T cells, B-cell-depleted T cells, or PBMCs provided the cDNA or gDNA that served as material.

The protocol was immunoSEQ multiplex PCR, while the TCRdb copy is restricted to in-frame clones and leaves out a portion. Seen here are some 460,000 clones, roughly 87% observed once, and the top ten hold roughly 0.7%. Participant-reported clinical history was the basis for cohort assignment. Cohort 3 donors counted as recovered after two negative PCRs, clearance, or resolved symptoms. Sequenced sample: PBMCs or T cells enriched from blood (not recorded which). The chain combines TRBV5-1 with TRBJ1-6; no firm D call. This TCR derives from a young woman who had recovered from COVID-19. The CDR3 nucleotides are TGCGCCAGCACCTTAACGGTGGAGCATTCACCCCTCCACTTT. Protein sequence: CASTLTVEHSPLHF. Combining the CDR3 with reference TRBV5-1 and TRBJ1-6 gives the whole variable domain KAGVTQTPRYLIKTRGQQVTLSCSPISGHRSVSWYQQTPGQGLQFLFEYFSETQRNKGNFPGRFSGRQFSNSRSEMNVSTLELGDSALYLCASTLTVEHSPLHFGNGTRLTVT.